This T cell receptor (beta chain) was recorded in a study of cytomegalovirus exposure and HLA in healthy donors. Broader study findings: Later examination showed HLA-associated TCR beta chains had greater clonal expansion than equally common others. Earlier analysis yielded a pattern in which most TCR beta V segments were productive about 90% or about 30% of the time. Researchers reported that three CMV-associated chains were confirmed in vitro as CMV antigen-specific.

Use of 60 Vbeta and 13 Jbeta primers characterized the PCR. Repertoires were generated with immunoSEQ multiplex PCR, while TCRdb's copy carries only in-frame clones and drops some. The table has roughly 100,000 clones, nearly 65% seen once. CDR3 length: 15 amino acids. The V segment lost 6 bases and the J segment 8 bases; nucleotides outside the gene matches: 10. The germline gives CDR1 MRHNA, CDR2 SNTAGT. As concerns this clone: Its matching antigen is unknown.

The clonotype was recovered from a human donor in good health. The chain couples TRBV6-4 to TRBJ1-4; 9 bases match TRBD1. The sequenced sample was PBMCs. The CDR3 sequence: CASSQEDRGREKLFF. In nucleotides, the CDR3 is TGTGCCAGCAGCCAAGAGGACAGGGGAAGGGAAAAACTGTTTTTT.